Listed below are T cell receptor beta chains from one sample, sequenced in a study of T cells in Graves' hyperthyroidism and ophthalmopathy. TCRdb fed the multiplex PCR reads into MiXCR, producing one record per CDR3 protein. This table has 500,000 to 600,000 distinct CDR3 sequences, under 60% appearing once. The sequenced sample was peripheral blood or thyroid tissue (not recorded which). These receptor sequences come from an adult woman with Graves' disease, either hyperthyroidism or ophthalmopathy (not recorded which). CDR3s include the opening cysteine and the closing phenylalanine or tryptophan.

J	V	CDR3
TRBJ1-2	TRBV10-1	CASSEASGSYGYTF
TRBJ2-2	TRBV6-4	CASSDSRELFF
TRBJ1-5	TRBV10-2	CASSGPGTRQPQHF
TRBJ2-5	TRBV2	CASRGQDNQETQYF
TRBJ2-5	TRBV10-3	CAMKEGKLQETQYF
TRBJ1-5	TRBV20-1	CSARRFGSPQPQHF
TRBJ2-7	TRBV7-9	CASSLAEELGHEQYF
TRBJ2-5	TRBV29-1	CSVPPGSQETQYF
TRBJ2-7	TRBV20-1	CSARAGGFRDHEQYF
TRBJ2-7	TRBV10-3	CAIRDGKFSYEQYF
TRBJ1-1	TRBV7-7	CASSPLGRNTEAFF
TRBJ2-5	TRBV4-2	CASSQYRLAGQETQYF
TRBJ2-7	TRBV2	CASRPTSGRPYEQYF
TRBJ1-2	TRBV25-1	CASSEGSVYGYTF
TRBJ1-2	TRBV7-9	CASSWGDSYGYTF
TRBJ1-5	TRBV7-3	CASSLPGRSNQPQHF
TRBJ2-7	TRBV2	CASTGHGGSYEQYF
TRBJ1-1	TRBV19	CASMAAGTVNTEAFF
TRBJ2-3	TRBV2	CASTEIASFTDTQYF
TRBJ2-5	TRBV24-1	CATSDSGDQETQYF
TRBJ1-1	TRBV7-2	CASSPTGPATEAFF
TRBJ1-1	TRBV10-3	CAISARGTTTHRTEAFF
TRBJ2-7	TRBV25-1	CASPGGEQYF
TRBJ1-5	TRBV20-1	CSARDRMAAYNQPQHF